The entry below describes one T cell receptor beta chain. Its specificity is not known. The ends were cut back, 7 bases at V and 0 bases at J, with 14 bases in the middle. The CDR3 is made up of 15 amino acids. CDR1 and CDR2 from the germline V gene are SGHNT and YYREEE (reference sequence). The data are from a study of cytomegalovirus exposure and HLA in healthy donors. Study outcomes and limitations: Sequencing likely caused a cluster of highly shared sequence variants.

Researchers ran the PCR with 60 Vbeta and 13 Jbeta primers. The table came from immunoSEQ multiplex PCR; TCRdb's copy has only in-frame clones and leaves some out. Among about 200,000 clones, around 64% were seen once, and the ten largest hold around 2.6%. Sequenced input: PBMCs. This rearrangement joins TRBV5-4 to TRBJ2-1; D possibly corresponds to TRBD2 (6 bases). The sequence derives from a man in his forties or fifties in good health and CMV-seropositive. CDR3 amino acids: CASWGGDPSYNEQFF. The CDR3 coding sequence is TGTGCCAGCTGGGGCGGGGATCCCTCCTACAATGAGCAGTTCTTC.